Below are 3 T cell receptor beta chains sequenced from a single sample in a study of T cell responses to AZD1222 COVID-19 vaccine. Profiling relied on immunoSEQ multiplex PCR, and the TCRdb table lists in-frame clones only, not all of them. The repertoire holds under 150,000 clones, with around 92% as singletons. Source: peripheral blood, taken 28 days after the second AZD1222 dose. The origin of the receptors is an adult who received the AZD1222 COVID-19 vaccine.

This clone was picked up one time. The chain has TRBV19 and TRBJ2-5; D could derive from TRBD1 or TRBD2 (5 bases each). CDR1 and CDR2 (germline): LNHDA, SQIVND (reference sequence). The CDR3 loop spans 16 amino acids. Trimming shortened V by 3 bases and J by 1 base, and 15 bases separated the two germline ends. This CDR3 is CASSIGTRWGQETQYF. CDR3 DNA: TGTGCCAGTAGTATCGGGACCCGATGGGGCCAAGAGACCCAGTACTTC.

V is TRBV5-1 and J is TRBJ1-2; TRBD1 matches at 8 bases. The CDR3 loop spans 16 amino acids. V shed 2 bases and J 8 bases; nucleotides not matched to a gene: 14. Germline CDR1 SGHRS, CDR2 YFSETQ. The DNA of the CDR3 is TGCGCCAGCAGCTTCCGCCAGGGGGCTAATCCTCTGGGCTACACCTTC. Translation gives CASSFRQGANPLGYTF.

This chain links TRBV5-5 with TRBJ2-3, with D perhaps being TRBD1 or TRBD2 (5 bases each). In germline, CDR1 is SGHKS, CDR2 YYEKEE (reference sequence). Trimming shortened V by 4 bases and J by 4 bases, and 19 bases separated the two germline ends. The CDR3 consists of 16 residues. The CDR3 region is CASSLTYGTLADTQYF. CDR3 bases: TGTGCCAGCAGCCTTACTTACGGGACCTTGGCAGATACGCAGTATTTT.